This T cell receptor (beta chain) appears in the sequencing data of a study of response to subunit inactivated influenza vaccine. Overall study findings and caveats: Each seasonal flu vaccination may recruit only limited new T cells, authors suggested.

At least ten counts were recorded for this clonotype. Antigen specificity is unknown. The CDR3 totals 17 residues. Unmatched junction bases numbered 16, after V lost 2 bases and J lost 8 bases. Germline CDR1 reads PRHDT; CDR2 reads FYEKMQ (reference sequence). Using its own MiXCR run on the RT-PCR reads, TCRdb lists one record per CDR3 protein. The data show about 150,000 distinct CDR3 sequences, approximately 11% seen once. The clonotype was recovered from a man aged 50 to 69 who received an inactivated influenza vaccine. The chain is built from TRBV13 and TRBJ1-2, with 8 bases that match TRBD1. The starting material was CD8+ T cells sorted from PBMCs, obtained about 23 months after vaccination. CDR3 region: CASSLQGAYGTSGGYTF. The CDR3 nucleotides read TGTGCCAGCAGCTTACAGGGGGCCTACGGGACATCGGGCGGCTACACCTTC.